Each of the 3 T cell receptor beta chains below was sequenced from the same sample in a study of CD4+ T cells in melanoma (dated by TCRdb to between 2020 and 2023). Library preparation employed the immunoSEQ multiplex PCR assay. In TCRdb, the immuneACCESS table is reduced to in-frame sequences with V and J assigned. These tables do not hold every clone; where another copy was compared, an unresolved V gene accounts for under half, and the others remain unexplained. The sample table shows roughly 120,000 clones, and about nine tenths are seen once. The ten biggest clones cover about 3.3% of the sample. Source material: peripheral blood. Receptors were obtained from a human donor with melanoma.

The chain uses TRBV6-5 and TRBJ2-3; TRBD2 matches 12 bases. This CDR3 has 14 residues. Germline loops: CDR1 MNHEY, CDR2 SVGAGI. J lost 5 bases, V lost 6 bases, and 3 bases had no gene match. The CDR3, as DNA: TGTGCCAGCAGGATGACTAGCGGGAGAGATACGCAGTATTTT. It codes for CASRMTSGRDTQYF.

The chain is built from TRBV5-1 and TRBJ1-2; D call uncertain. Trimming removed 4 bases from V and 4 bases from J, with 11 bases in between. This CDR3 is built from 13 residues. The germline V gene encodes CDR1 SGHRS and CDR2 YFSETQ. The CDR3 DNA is TGCGCCAGCAGCGGCGAGGGTGCCTATGGCTACACCTTC. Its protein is CASSGEGAYGYTF.

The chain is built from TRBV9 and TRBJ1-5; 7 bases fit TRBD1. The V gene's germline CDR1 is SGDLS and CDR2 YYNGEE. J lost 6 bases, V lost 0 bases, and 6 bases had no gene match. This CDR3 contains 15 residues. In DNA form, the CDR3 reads TGTGCCAGCAGCGTAGGAGGGGGCGCGAGTCAGCCCCAGCATTTT. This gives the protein CASSVGGGASQPQHF.